The source of this TCR beta chain is a study of shared clonotypes between healthy human individuals. In the original processing: ImmunoSEQ gave junction-only sequences without quality scores, so filtering differed. Clones were sequenced by immunoSEQ multiplex PCR, and TCRdb holds only the in-frame ones, with some missing. V, J and clone size are taken as reported in that table, and D and trimming were inferred from the DNA itself. The table lists about 1,500,000 clones, roughly 95% of them singletons, with roughly 1.2% in the top ten. The investigators split CD4+ cells into a CD45RA+ naive subset and a CD45RA-negative memory subset. Per germline, CDR1 MGHRA and CDR2 YSYEKL. With 4 bases removed from V and 4 bases from J, the gap between germline ends came to 16 bases. CDR3 length: 16 residues.

The sequenced sample was naive CD4+ T cells sorted from blood. Described subset: CD45RA+ positively selected. The clonotype was recovered from a man aged 25-40 years in good health. The chain links TRBV4-1 to TRBJ2-2; D may be TRBD1 or TRBD2 (5 bases each). For the CDR3, the DNA is TGCGCCAGCAGCCCTCCCCTGAGGGGTCGCACCGGGGAGCTGTTTTTT. It is translated as CASSPPLRGRTGELFF.